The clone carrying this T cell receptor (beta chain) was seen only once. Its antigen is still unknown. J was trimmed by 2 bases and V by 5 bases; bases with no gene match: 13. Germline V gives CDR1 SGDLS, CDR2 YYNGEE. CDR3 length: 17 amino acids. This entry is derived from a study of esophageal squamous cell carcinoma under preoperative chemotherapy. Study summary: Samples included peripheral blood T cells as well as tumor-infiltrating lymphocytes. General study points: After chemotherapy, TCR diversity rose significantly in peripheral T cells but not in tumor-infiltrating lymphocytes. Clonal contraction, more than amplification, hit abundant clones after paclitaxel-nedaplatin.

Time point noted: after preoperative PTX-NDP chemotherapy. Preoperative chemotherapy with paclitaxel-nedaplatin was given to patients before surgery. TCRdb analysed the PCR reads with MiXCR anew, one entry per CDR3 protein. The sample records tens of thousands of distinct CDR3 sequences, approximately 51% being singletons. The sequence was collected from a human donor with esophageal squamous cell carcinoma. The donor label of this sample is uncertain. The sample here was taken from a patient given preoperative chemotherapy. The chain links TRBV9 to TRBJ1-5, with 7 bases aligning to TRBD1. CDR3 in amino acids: CASRISTGDGGNQPQHF. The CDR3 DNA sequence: TGTGCCAGCAGAATTTCCACAGGGGATGGAGGCAATCAGCCCCAGCATTTT.